These T cell receptor beta chains were read from a single sample in a study of cytomegalovirus exposure and HLA in healthy donors. Repertoires were generated with immunoSEQ multiplex PCR, while TCRdb's copy carries only in-frame clones and drops some. The data contain 150,000 to 200,000 clones, roughly 83% of them singletons. Sequencing was performed on PBMCs. Every receptor here comes from a woman between 18 and 29 years old in good health and CMV-seronegative. Both conserved end residues are part of each CDR3. The D gene is left open where the match is weak. Rows may omit the clone size; those that give it use once, few, many or a size class.

-	-	TRBV29-1	TRBJ1-3	TGCAGCGTTCGGGCAGGGGAGAACACCATATATTTT	CSVRAGENTIYF
-	-	TRBV5-5	TRBJ2-1	TGTGCCAGCAGCTTGGTTGGCAGTCAATACAATGAGCAGTTCTTC	CASSLVGSQYNEQFF
-	-	TRBV19	TRBJ1-5	TGTGCCAGTAGTATGATTAGAGAACAGCCCCAGCATTTT	CASSMIREQPQHF
-	-	TRBV7-6	TRBJ1-1	TGTGCCAGCAGCGGAGGGACTGAAGCTTTCTTT	CASSGGTEAFF
TRBD1	-	TRBV5-4	TRBJ1-2	TGTGCCAGCAGCTCCGGGACAGACTATGGCTACACCTTC	CASSSGTDYGYTF
-	-	TRBV7-7	TRBJ2-3	TGTGCCAGCAGCTTCCAGAGCACAGATACGCAGTATTTT	CASSFQSTDTQYF
TRBD2	-	TRBV7-2	TRBJ2-7	TGTGCCAGCAGCTTAGCGCGGCGGGAGGGCCAATCCTACGAGCAGTACTTC	CASSLARREGQSYEQYF
TRBD2	-	TRBV7-2	TRBJ2-7	TGTGCCAGCAGCTTAGGGACTAGCGGGAGGGTCTTCTCCTACGAGCAGTACTTC	CASSLGTSGRVFSYEQYF
-	-	TRBV7-9	TRBJ1-5	TGTGCCAGCAGGGGAGCTGACGCGACCCAGCATTTT	CASRGADATQHF
-	-	TRBV6-1	TRBJ2-3	TGTGCCAGCACCACGGTACTGAGCACAGATACGCAGTATTTT	CASTTVLSTDTQYF
TRBD2	-	TRBV29-1	TRBJ2-1	TGCAGCGGGGGGACTAGCGGTTACAATGAGCAGTTCTTC	CSGGTSGYNEQFF
TRBD1	-	TRBV19	TRBJ1-6	TGTGCCAGTAGTAAAGGGACAGCCCCCCTCCACTTT	CASSKGTAPLHF
-	-	TRBV27	TRBJ1-2	TGTGCCAGCAGTTTATCTAAGAGGGTGCGGGCTAACTATGGCTACACCTTC	CASSLSKRVRANYGYTF
TRBD1	-	TRBV5-1	TRBJ2-6	TGCGCCAGCAGCTCGGGACAGCACTCTGGGGCCAACGTCCTGACTTTC	CASSSGQHSGANVLTF
-	-	TRBV5-1	TRBJ2-1	TGCGCCAGCAGCTCAACCGGGACTCCTACCTACAATGAGCAGTTCTTC	CASSSTGTPTYNEQFF
-	-	TRBV7-9	TRBJ1-4	TGTGCCAGCAGCGTAGTCCGTAATGAAAAACTGTTTTTT	CASSVVRNEKLFF
TRBD1	-	TRBV5-1	TRBJ1-5	TGCGCCAGTATCACTTCAGTCAGGACAGGTGATTATAGCAATCAGCCCCAGCATTTT	CASITSVRTGDYSNQPQHF
-	-	TRBV4-1	TRBJ1-4	TGCGCCAGCAGCCAAGAGGTGAACAGAAATAATGAAAAACTGTTTTTT	CASSQEVNRNNEKLFF
-	-	TRBV30	TRBJ1-6	TGTGCCTGCGGACAGAGTCTTTCACCCCTCCACTTT	CACGQSLSPLHF
-	-	TRBV2	TRBJ2-7	TGTGCCAGCTTGGGGGCCTCCTACGAGCAGTACTTC	CASLGASYEQYF
TRBD1	-	TRBV27	TRBJ1-1	TGTGCCAGCAGTTCCCAGACAGGGGGCGCCGGCACTGAAGCTTTCTTT	CASSSQTGGAGTEAFF
-	-	TRBV2	TRBJ2-1	TGTGCCAGCAGGATACAGGGAGCGGTGGTCAATGAGCAGTTCTTC	CASRIQGAVVNEQFF
TRBD1	-	TRBV5-6	TRBJ2-5	TGTGCCAGCAGCTTAACCGGGAAAGGACAGGGAAGGAGAGAGACCCAGTACTTC	CASSLTGKGQGRRETQYF
TRBD1	once	TRBV6-5	TRBJ2-7	TGTGCCAGCAGCCAAGACCAACAGGGGTACGAGCAGTACTTC	CASSQDQQGYEQYF
-	-	TRBV29-1	TRBJ2-1	TGCAGCGTTGAGGTTTTGAGCAATGAGCAGTTCTTC	CSVEVLSNEQFF
-	once	TRBV5-6	TRBJ2-1	TGTGCCAGCACCACTGGGGGCCGGGGTGAGCAGTTCTTC	CASTTGGRGEQFF
-	-	TRBV7-6	TRBJ1-1	TGTGCCAGCAGCTTCCCGGGAGGGGAAGCTTTCTTT	CASSFPGGEAFF
-	few	TRBV5-1	TRBJ1-1	TGCGCCAGCAGCTTGGAGGGTGGACAGAACACTGAAGCTTTCTTT	CASSLEGGQNTEAFF
-	few	TRBV6-5	TRBJ1-1	TGTGCCAGCAGCGAAGAAAGGGGGACTGAAGCTTTCTTT	CASSEERGTEAFF
-	-	TRBV1	TRBJ2-7	TGCACCATGGTCCAGGAGCAGTACTTC	CTMVQEQYF
-	-	TRBV19	TRBJ1-5	TGTGCCACGTCTTGGCTTTATAGCAATCAGCCCCAGCATTTT	CATSWLYSNQPQHF
-	-	TRBV7-3	TRBJ1-1	TGTGCCAGCAGCTTAAGTAATCTGAACACTGAAGCTTTCTTT	CASSLSNLNTEAFF
TRBD1	-	TRBV7-8	TRBJ2-7	TGTGCCACCACACCGGGACAGGGGGGTTACGAGCAGTACTTC	CATTPGQGGYEQYF
TRBD1	once	TRBV27	TRBJ1-2	TGTGCCAGCAGGATGCAGGGGGCGAGCTATGGCTACACCTTC	CASRMQGASYGYTF
-	-	TRBV19	TRBJ2-1	TGTGCCAGTAGCTCTATACCGGCGAGAGGGCCGGTTGAGCAGTTCTTC	CASSSIPARGPVEQFF
-	-	TRBV30	TRBJ1-4	TGTGCCTGGAGTGTGTCGGGACAAGAACTGTTTTTT	CAWSVSGQELFF
-	once	TRBV10-3	TRBJ2-7	TGTGCCGTAGGGCCGGGGTCCTACGAGCAGTACTTC	CAVGPGSYEQYF
-	once	TRBV29-1	TRBJ1-4	TGCAGCGTTGAAAGACCGGGAAGTAATGAAAAACTGTTTTTT	CSVERPGSNEKLFF
TRBD1	-	TRBV6-5	TRBJ2-1	TGTGCCAGCAGTGACTCGACAGGGGGCAATGAGCAGTTCTTC	CASSDSTGGNEQFF
-	-	TRBV6-5	TRBJ1-3	TGTGCCAGCAGTTACTCTCCAGGGAAGGGAAACACCATATATTTT	CASSYSPGKGNTIYF
-	-	TRBV6-1	TRBJ1-1	TGTGCCAGCAGTGAACGTGGCAGTTTGAACACTGAAGCTTTCTTT	CASSERGSLNTEAFF
TRBD1	-	TRBV7-8	TRBJ1-2	TGTGCCAGCAGCTTAGACTTCCGGGACAGCTATGGCTACACCTTC	CASSLDFRDSYGYTF